These 32 T cell receptor beta chains originate from one sample sequenced in a study of blood T cell repertoires in COVID-19. The assay was immunoSEQ multiplex PCR, and TCRdb's table has in-frame clones only and misses some. The repertoire has about 210,000 clones, about 85% of them found once; the top ten carry around 20%. The sequenced sample was PBMCs or T cells enriched from blood (not recorded which). Receptors originate from a man aged 35 to 55 who had recovered from COVID-19.

This sequence joins TRBV3-1 (or the pseudogene TRBV3-2) and TRBJ1-2, with TRBD1 as a possible D gene (5 bases). From germline, CDR1 is LGHDT and CDR2 YNNKEL (reference sequence). The ends were cut back, 4 bases at V and 4 bases at J, with 16 bases in the middle. The CDR3 is 15 amino acids. The CDR3 reads CASSPVGLKAYGYTF. In nucleotides, the CDR3 is TGTGCCAGCAGCCCGGTGGGACTTAAAGCCTATGGCTACACCTTC.

The V call is TRBV5-6, the J call TRBJ1-5; D is uncertain. This CDR3 region has 11 residues. Trimming pared 4 bases from V and 9 bases from J, leaving 8 bases between. From germline, CDR1 is SGHDT and CDR2 YYEEEE. Here the CDR3 reads CASSHPGPQHF. The CDR3 nucleotides are TGTGCCAGCAGCCACCCGGGGCCCCAGCATTTT.

The CDR3 is CASSLGGDYGYTF. As DNA, the CDR3 is TGTGCCAGCAGCTTAGGGGGGGACTATGGCTACACCTTC. The V gene is TRBV7-9, the J gene TRBJ1-2; TRBD1 is a possible D gene (5 bases). The CDR3 loop spans 13 amino acids. V was cut by 1 base and J by 3 bases, with 6 bases left in between. The germline V gene encodes CDR1 SEHNR and CDR2 FQNEAQ (reference sequence).

The chain links TRBV30 to TRBJ2-5; 12 bases line up with TRBD2. Germline loops: CDR1 GTSNPN, CDR2 SVGIG (reference sequence). This CDR3 contains 13 residues. The J segment lost 4 bases and the V segment lost 5 bases, leaving 2 bases of the junction unmatched. The CDR3 coding sequence is TGTGCCTGGGCGGGACTAGCGGGAGAGACCCAGTACTTC. Protein: CAWAGLAGETQYF.

This chain joins TRBV2 and TRBJ2-1, with 8 bases matching TRBD2. The V gene's germline CDR1 is SNHLY and CDR2 FYNNEI. This CDR3 region has 13 residues. The junction had 9 bases not matched to a gene; V was cut back by 5 bases and J by 12 bases. The CDR3 DNA reads as TGTGCCAGCAGTCCCGAAATAGCGGGATTGCAGTTCTTC. Its translation: CASSPEIAGLQFF.

DNA for the CDR3: TGCGCCAGCAGTGAGTACGGACTAGCGGGAGGGCCGCGGACCGGGGAGCTGTTTTTT. It yields the protein CASSEYGLAGGPRTGELFF. The chain carries TRBV10-1 and TRBJ2-2; 15 bases are a match to TRBD2. The junction had 8 bases not matched to a gene; V was cut back by 1 base and J by 5 bases. Germline V gene data show CDR1 as WNHNN and CDR2 as SYGVQD (reference sequence). The CDR3 has 19 amino acids.

The rearrangement uses TRBV19 and TRBJ1-2; no clear D. The CDR3 spans 15 residues. V gave up 6 bases and J gave up 8 bases, with 22 bases separating them. The germline CDR1 and CDR2 sequences are LNHDA and SQIVND (reference sequence). CDR3 nucleotide sequence: TGTGCCAGTAGATCCCCAATAGGGTTGGAGGGAGGCTACACCTTC. The encoded protein is CASRSPIGLEGGYTF.

The chain combines TRBV2 with TRBJ1-5, with 11 positions matching TRBD1. CDR1 and CDR2 (germline): SNHLY, FYNNEI. Trimming removed 6 bases from V and 1 base from J; junction bases left unmatched: 2. CDR3 length equals 15 residues. CDR3 coding DNA: TGTGCCAGCAGGGGGACAGGGGGGAGCAATCAGCCCCAGCATTTT. This codes for CASRGTGGSNQPQHF.

The CDR3 here is CASSEEASDSNQPQHF. In nucleotides, the CDR3 is TGTGCCAGCAGTGAAGAGGCCTCTGATAGCAATCAGCCCCAGCATTTT. The chain links TRBV6-4 to TRBJ1-5; no definite D call. The V end lost 3 bases, the J end lost 0 bases, and 12 bases lay between the germline ends. CDR3 size: 16 residues. Germline V CDR1 and CDR2: MRHNA, SNTAGT.

In this sample, this clone turned up once. The chain combines TRBV9 with TRBJ2-7; 14 nucleotides align to TRBD2. The CDR3 totals 19 residues. J lost 3 bases, V lost 4 bases, and 15 bases had no gene match. Germline V gene data show CDR1 as SGDLS and CDR2 as YYNGEE. CDR3 DNA: TGTGCCAGCAGCCGAAGGACTAGCGGGAGGTCCCGCTACTACTACGAGCAGTACTTC. This encodes CASSRRTSGRSRYYYEQYF.

This clone came up once. The V gene is TRBV21-1, the J gene TRBJ2-5; TRBD1 was called by the table and not checked on the DNA. TRBV21-1 is assigned pseudogene status. CDR3 length equals 14 residues. The CDR3 nucleotides are TGTGCCAGCAGCAAAGTGACAGGCCGAGAGACCCAGTACTTC. The encoded protein is CASSKVTGRETQYF.

The genes are TRBV27 and TRBJ1-2; maybe TRBD1 (6 bases). The CDR3 runs to 14 residues. Trimming removed 4 bases from V and 6 bases from J, with 15 bases in between. Germline V lookup: CDR1 MNHEY, CDR2 SMNVEV (reference sequence). Written as DNA, the CDR3 is TGTGCCAGCAGTTCCCGGGACAACACGGATGGCTACACCTTC. This codes for CASSSRDNTDGYTF.

The CDR3 DNA sequence: TGTGCCAGTAGTATATCGGCCAGGGGGCGCGAGCAGTACTTC. It codes for CASSISARGREQYF. This chain uses TRBV19 with TRBJ2-7; 8 positions match TRBD1. The CDR3 is made up of 14 amino acids. V was clipped by 2 bases and J by 6 bases; unmatched bases: 6. Germline-derived CDR1 and CDR2 are LNHDA and SQIVND (reference sequence).

There are many counts of this clone. The chain has TRBV5-6 and TRBJ2-7; no clear D gene. Trimming left V 4 bases short and J 2 bases short, with 4 bases between. Germline loops: CDR1 SGHDT, CDR2 YYEEEE. The CDR3 runs 11 residues. The chain's CDR3 is CASSLAYEQYF. The CDR3 DNA follows: TGTGCCAGCAGCCTCGCCTACGAGCAGTACTTC.

The J gene is TRBJ2-1, the V gene TRBV24-1; D is possibly TRBD2 (6 bases). Trimming cost V 4 bases and J 5 bases, with 14 bases left between them. Per the germline V gene, CDR1 is KGHDR and CDR2 is SFDVKD. The CDR3 consists of 15 residues. The DNA of the CDR3 is TGTGCCACCAGTGACACCCGGGGGAAGAACAATGAGCAGTTCTTC. Its protein is CATSDTRGKNNEQFF.

The genes are TRBV11-2 and TRBJ2-5; the match to TRBD2 covers 7 bases. CDR3 length: 15 residues. V lost 7 bases, J lost 7 bases, and 15 bases stayed unmatched. CDR1 SGHAT and CDR2 FQNNGV come from the germline V gene. The CDR3 loop is CASTSGGSGFGTQYF. The CDR3, as DNA: TGTGCCAGCACCTCGGGAGGTAGCGGGTTTGGGACCCAGTACTTC.

The J gene is TRBJ2-1, the V gene TRBV30; 9 bases agree with TRBD2. The CDR3 is 14 residues long. Looked up from germline, CDR1 is GTSNPN and CDR2 is SVGIG (reference sequence). With 0 bases clipped from V and 9 bases from J, the junction kept 6 bases outside the gene matches. The CDR3 bases are TGTGCCTGGAGTGTAAGGCGGGAGGGGACTGAGCAGTTCTTC. It translates to CAWSVRREGTEQFF.

Comment on this clone: Being one base from a much bigger clone, this may be a read error. Other DNA sequences in this specimen translate into the identical CDR3. V and J are TRBV7-8 and TRBJ2-3; 7 nucleotides match TRBD2. CDR1 SGHVS and CDR2 FQNEAQ come from the germline V gene. The CDR3 length is 12 residues. Trimming at V came to 5 bases and at J to 5 bases, leaving 1 base not matched to a gene. In nucleotides, the CDR3 is TGTGCCAGCAGCCCGGGGGGAGATACGCAGTATTTT. It translates to CASSPGGDTQYF.

The chain couples TRBV5-1 to TRBJ1-2, with D maybe TRBD1 (5 bases). The CDR3 loop spans 14 amino acids. The V gene lost 3 bases and the J gene lost 8 bases, with 17 bases spanning the gap. Per the germline V gene, CDR1 is SGHRS and CDR2 is YFSETQ. This chain's CDR3 is CASSSSPGEGGYTF. CDR3 DNA sequence: TGCGCCAGCAGCTCCTCTCCTGGGGAGGGGGGCTACACCTTC.

V usage is TRBV10-3 and J usage is TRBJ1-1, with no clear D. Trimming cost V 0 bases and J 0 bases, with 11 bases left between them. Germline loops: CDR1 ENHRY, CDR2 SYGVKD. This CDR3 comprises 16 residues. The CDR3: CAISESTREVNTEAFF. The CDR3 region has the DNA TGTGCCATCAGTGAGTCGACTCGGGAGGTGAACACTGAAGCTTTCTTT.

The chain carries TRBV14 and TRBJ1-1, with TRBD1 as a possible D gene (6 bases). The length of the CDR3 is 12 residues. Trimming took off 1 base at V and 6 bases at J, with 6 bases between the two ends. Germline V gives CDR1 SGHDN, CDR2 FVKESK. CDR3 region: CASSQAGAEAFF. CDR3 nucleotide sequence: TGTGCCAGCAGCCAAGCAGGGGCTGAAGCTTTCTTT.

V and J are TRBV27 and TRBJ2-5, with 11 bases fitting TRBD2. The CDR3 is 14 residues long. Germline V gene data show CDR1 as MNHEY and CDR2 as SMNVEV (reference sequence). Trimming cost V 5 bases and J 5 bases; bases outside gene matches: 4. CDR3 in amino acids: CASSIIAGGETQYF. DNA for the CDR3: TGTGCCAGCAGTATAATAGCGGGAGGGGAGACCCAGTACTTC.

The gene calls are TRBV3-1 (or the pseudogene TRBV3-2) and TRBJ1-2; D is unresolved. CDR3 size: 13 residues. Per the germline V gene, CDR1 is LGHDT and CDR2 is YNNKEL (reference sequence). V lost 1 base, J lost 2 bases, and 5 bases lay in between. DNA for the CDR3: TGTGCCAGCAGCCAAGGAGAGAACTATGGCTACACCTTC. It yields the protein CASSQGENYGYTF.

This clone has only one observation. This sequence joins TRBV3-1 (or the pseudogene TRBV3-2) and TRBJ1-2, with 7 nucleotides matching TRBD1. Trimming at V came to 2 bases and at J to 6 bases, leaving 3 bases not matched to a gene. CDR3 length equals 13 residues. Germline CDR1 and CDR2: LGHDT and YNNKEL (reference sequence). CDR3 nucleotides: TGTGCCAGCAGCCAACAGGGGGTCAATGGCTACACCTTC. It yields the protein CASSQQGVNGYTF.

This clone showed up just a few times. J is TRBJ1-3 and V is TRBV2; D is perhaps TRBD1 (5 bases). CDR3 length equals 17 residues. Looked up from germline, CDR1 is SNHLY and CDR2 is FYNNEI. V shed 0 bases and J shed 5 bases, with 17 bases lying between them. CDR3 DNA sequence: TGTGCCAGCAGTGAAGCGGGCCAGGGACTGGAAAGAAACACCATATATTTT. It codes for CASSEAGQGLERNTIYF.

The J gene is TRBJ1-1, the V gene TRBV7-2, with D perhaps TRBD1 (5 bases). The CDR3 has 16 residues. Germline loops: CDR1 SGHTA, CDR2 FQGNSA. The V end lost 3 bases, the J end lost 6 bases, and 20 bases lay between the germline ends. The CDR3 bases are TGTGCCAGCAGCTTTAATGGGGAGGGGAAGTTGGCTGAAGCTTTCTTT. Its translation is CASSFNGEGKLAEAFF.

V and J are TRBV10-2 and TRBJ2-7; D remains ambiguous. There are 11 residues in the CDR3. With 8 bases removed from V and 6 bases from J, the gap between germline ends came to 11 bases. Germline V CDR1 and CDR2: WSHSY, SAAADI. In nucleotides, the CDR3 is TGCGCCAGCGCTTCAGGATCCGAGCAGTACTTC. Translating it yields CASASGSEQYF.

The rearrangement joins TRBV5-1 to TRBJ1-2, with TRBD1 matching 7 bases. The CDR3 has 14 residues. The germline V gene encodes CDR1 SGHRS and CDR2 YFSETQ. Trimming removed 4 bases from V and 3 bases from J; junction bases left unmatched: 6. As DNA, the CDR3 is TGCGCCAGCAGCCCAGGGGGATGGGACTATGGCTACACCTTC. It specifies CASSPGGWDYGYTF.

This chain uses TRBV4-2 with TRBJ2-5, with 9 bases fitting TRBD2. Per germline, CDR1 LGHNA and CDR2 YNFKEQ. The CDR3 sequence is 17 residues long. Losses at the gene ends were 1 base for V and 2 bases for J; bases not matched to a gene: 8. CDR3 protein: CASSQAGRGGFQETQYF. CDR3 nucleotide sequence: TGTGCCAGCAGCCAAGCTGGGCGGGGGGGGTTTCAAGAGACCCAGTACTTC.

This chain connects TRBV3-1 (or the pseudogene TRBV3-2) to TRBJ1-4; D perhaps matches TRBD1 (6 bases). This CDR3 has 14 amino acids. V lost 10 bases and J 4 bases, leaving 16 bases between the germline ends. CDR1 is LGHDT, CDR2 YNNKEL, per germline (reference sequence). In DNA, the CDR3 is TGTGCCACATCGAACTGGGACATTAATGAAAAACTGTTTTTT. Encoded protein: CATSNWDINEKLFF.

In its sample, this clone was seen a few times. The chain uses TRBV20-1 and TRBJ1-1, with D unclear. V lost 5 bases, J lost 0 bases, and 4 bases lay in between. The CDR3 runs 11 residues. Germline V gives CDR1 DFQATT, CDR2 SNEGSKA (reference sequence). The CDR3 DNA reads as TGCAGTGCTCCGTTGAACACTGAAGCTTTCTTT. It translates to CSAPLNTEAFF.

The rearrangement joins TRBV19 to TRBJ1-4; no clear D. This CDR3 spans 13 amino acids. Germline V gene sequence: CDR1 LNHDA, CDR2 SQIVND (reference sequence). V dropped 6 bases and J dropped 7 bases, with 12 bases sitting between them. In DNA, the CDR3 is TGTGCCAGTAGCGTGTATTCGGGTGAAAAACTGTTTTTT. It codes for CASSVYSGEKLFF.